The rows below give T cell receptor beta chains drawn from one sample of a study of cytomegalovirus exposure and HLA in healthy donors. Assay used: immunoSEQ multiplex PCR; TCRdb lists only in-frame clones, some missing. The sample lists 130,000 to 150,000 clones, approximately 83% occurring once. Sample: PBMCs. These receptors came from a man aged 40-50 years in good health and CMV-seropositive. Both conserved end residues are part of each CDR3. The D gene is left open where the match is weak. Rows may omit the clone size; those that give it use once, few, many or a size class.

V gene	J gene	clone size	D gene	CDR3 DNA	CDR3 protein
TRBV9	TRBJ2-1	NA	TRBD2	TGTGCCAGCAGCGTAGCCACTAGCGGGGGGACTGAGCAGTTCTTC	CASSVATSGGTEQFF
TRBV18	TRBJ2-2	many	NA	TGTGCCAGCTCACCGTCGCCCGGGGGGCAACCCGGGGAGCTGTTTTTT	CASSPSPGGQPGELFF
TRBV27	TRBJ1-5	NA	TRBD1	TGTGCCAGCAGTTTAAGGACAGGGGGCTGGCAGCCCCAGCATTTT	CASSLRTGGWQPQHF
TRBV7-2	TRBJ2-1	NA	TRBD1	TGTGCCAGCAGCGCTGACAGGGGCTCCTACAATGAGCAGTTCTTC	CASSADRGSYNEQFF
TRBV19	TRBJ1-2	NA	NA	TGTGCCAGTAGCACAGGTGTGAACTATGGCTACACCTTC	CASSTGVNYGYTF
TRBV13	TRBJ1-2	few	NA	TGTGCCAGCAGCCTCCTGGTGCGAGGTCTCTATGGCTACACCTTC	CASSLLVRGLYGYTF
TRBV6-1	TRBJ2-4	NA	NA	TGTGCCAGCAGTGAAGCGTTGATCTACGCGGGACAGACTGATATAGCCAAAAACATTCAGTACTTC	CASSEALIYAGQTDIAKNIQYF
TRBV27	TRBJ2-6	NA	TRBD1	TGTGCCAGCAGTTCCCATACCCTTGGGACAGGGGCTGGGGCCAACGTCCTGACTTTC	CASSSHTLGTGAGANVLTF
TRBV19	TRBJ2-1	NA	TRBD2	TGTGCCAGTAGTAAGACTAGCGGGGGGCCAGAAGAGCAGTTCTTC	CASSKTSGGPEEQFF
TRBV9	TRBJ2-1	few	NA	TGTGCCAGCAGCGTAGCTCCGGAGAATGAGCAGTTCTTC	CASSVAPENEQFF
TRBV5-6	TRBJ2-5	NA	TRBD2	TGTGCCAGCAGCTGGATGAGACGCGGGGGGCCCCAAGAGACCCAGTACTTC	CASSWMRRGGPQETQYF
TRBV2	TRBJ2-6	few	TRBD1	TGTGCCAGTAGGGCCGGGACAGGGGACTCTGGGGCCAACGTCCTGACTTTC	CASRAGTGDSGANVLTF
TRBV2	TRBJ1-5	NA	TRBD1	TGTGCCAGCAGGGGACAGAACAATCAGCCCCAGCATTTT	CASRGQNNQPQHF
TRBV19	TRBJ1-1	NA	TRBD1	TGTGCCAGTAAAAAATGGGGGGGACAGGGGGAATTTACTGAAGCTTTCTTT	CASKKWGGQGEFTEAFF
TRBV5-1	TRBJ1-6	once	TRBD1	TGCGCCAGCAGCGTAGGGACAGTGGGGAATTCACCCCTCCACTTT	CASSVGTVGNSPLHF
TRBV9	TRBJ1-2	NA	TRBD1	TGTGCCAGCAGCGGCCCGACAGGGGACTATGGCTACACCTTC	CASSGPTGDYGYTF
TRBV5-1	TRBJ1-5	NA	TRBD1	TGCGCCAGCAGCTTGGGGCAGGGGGTGGGTCAGCCCCAGCATTTT	CASSLGQGVGQPQHF
TRBV4-3	TRBJ2-3	NA	NA	TGCGCCAGCAGCCAGAGGGCTCGGACAGATACGCAGTATTTT	CASSQRARTDTQYF